These 23 T cell receptor beta chains were sequenced from one sample in a study of blood T cell repertoires in COVID-19 (dated by TCRdb to about 2020). The library was made by the immunoSEQ multiplex PCR assay. Imported from immuneACCESS, the table was reduced by TCRdb to in-frame sequences with V and J called. These copies leave out some clones; in studies compared against another copy, an unresolved V gene accounts for under half, and the cause of the remainder is not known. This sample gives about 94,000 clones in total; 75% to 85% of them show up just once. The ten biggest clones cover roughly 19% of the sample. The sample taken for sequencing was peripheral blood. The receptor source for this set is a human donor in a cohort sampled during active COVID-19.

The chain combines TRBV7-2 with TRBJ1-2; D is unclear. Germline CDR1 reads SGHTA; CDR2 reads FQGNSA. The CDR3 has 15 amino acids. V was cut by 1 base and J by 3 bases, with 12 bases left in between. The CDR3 nucleotides read TGTGCCAGCAGCTTAGTATTGCAGGCCCACTATGGCTACACCTTC. This translates into CASSLVLQAHYGYTF.

The V call is TRBV7-9, the J call TRBJ1-1; D may be TRBD1 (6 bases). The CDR3 loop spans 14 amino acids. Between the trimmed V and J ends, which lost 5 bases and 0 bases, there was a span of 10 bases. Germline lookup yields CDR1 SEHNR and CDR2 FQNEAQ (reference sequence). The CDR3 sequence: CASSPQGLNTEAFF. For the CDR3, the DNA is TGTGCCAGCAGCCCCCAGGGGCTGAACACTGAAGCTTTCTTT.

This chain connects TRBV6-6 to TRBJ1-1, with 7 positions matching TRBD1. V was pared by 7 bases and J by 1 base, with 9 bases of the junction left unmatched. CDR1 is MNHNY and CDR2 is SVGAGI in the germline V gene (reference sequence). This CDR3 has 15 amino acids. The CDR3 region is CASMGLKGANTEAFF. The CDR3 DNA reads as TGTGCCAGCATGGGCCTAAAGGGGGCGAACACTGAAGCTTTCTTT.

The J gene is TRBJ1-3, the V gene TRBV5-1; 7 nucleotides align to TRBD1. In germline, CDR1 is SGHRS, CDR2 YFSETQ. After removal of 4 bases from V and 0 bases from J, the junction contained 7 bases not matched to a gene. CDR3 size: 16 residues. The CDR3 nucleotides are TGCGCCAGCAGCGACCGACAGGGCGCCTCTGGAAACACCATATATTTT. It encodes CASSDRQGASGNTIYF.

The V call is TRBV9, the J call TRBJ2-2; maybe TRBD2 (5 bases). CDR3 length: 13 residues. Germline V gene sequence: CDR1 SGDLS, CDR2 YYNGEE. The V gene lost 0 bases and the J gene lost 6 bases, with 6 bases spanning the gap. The CDR3 is CASSVERAGELFF. The CDR3 DNA reads as TGTGCCAGCAGCGTAGAGAGGGCCGGGGAGCTGTTTTTT.

The rearrangement joins TRBV6-6 to TRBJ2-6; tentative D call: TRBD1 (6 bases). This CDR3 is 18 amino acids long. V lost 6 bases and J lost 0, with 18 bases in between. Germline V gives CDR1 MNHNY, CDR2 SVGAGI (reference sequence). CDR3 in DNA: TGTGCCAGCAGCCGAAACATAGTAGGGGGCTCTGGGGCCAACGTCCTGACTTTC. Translated: CASSRNIVGGSGANVLTF.

In this sample, this clone turned up a few times. The chain joins TRBV28 to TRBJ2-7; D gene ambiguous. V lost 3 bases, J lost 6 bases, and 18 bases lay in between. Germline-derived CDR1 and CDR2 are MDHEN and SYDVKM. The CDR3 contains 15 residues. The chain's CDR3 is CASSLLRLTSREQYF. CDR3 nucleotide sequence: TGTGCCAGCAGTTTGCTCCGATTAACTTCTCGCGAGCAGTACTTC.

The chain recombines TRBV27 with TRBJ1-1; D remains unclear. This CDR3 region has 16 residues. V was clipped by 0 bases and J by 4 bases, with 15 bases between them. Germline CDR1 and CDR2: MNHEY and SMNVEV (reference sequence). CDR3: CASSLSPGNSVTEAFF. CDR3 nucleotide sequence: TGTGCCAGCAGTTTATCGCCGGGAAACTCGGTCACTGAAGCTTTCTTT.

CDR3 in amino acids: CASSNFATTNNEKLFF. The CDR3 coding sequence is TGTGCCAGTAGTAATTTTGCGACCACTAATAATGAAAAACTGTTTTTT. The rearrangement joins TRBV19 to TRBJ1-4, with unresolved D. The CDR3 consists of 16 residues. Germline V gene lookup returns CDR1 LNHDA and CDR2 SQIVND (reference sequence). Trimming stripped 4 bases from V and 4 bases from J, with 16 bases between.

The chain links TRBV19 to TRBJ1-2; D is ambiguous. CDR3 length: 15 residues. Germline loops: CDR1 LNHDA, CDR2 SQIVND (reference sequence). The V and J ends lost 6 bases and 2 bases respectively, with 16 bases between them. The CDR3 region is CASSPHDPRNYGYTF. DNA for the CDR3: TGTGCCAGTAGCCCCCACGATCCCCGGAACTATGGCTACACCTTC.

The genes are TRBV7-8 and TRBJ2-1; 12 bases agree with TRBD2. CDR1 SGHVS and CDR2 FQNEAQ come from the germline V gene. Trimming took 5 bases from V and 9 from J; bases not matched to a gene: 5. The CDR3 covers 14 residues. CDR3 amino acids: CASSRTSGIGEQFF. In DNA form, the CDR3 reads TGTGCCAGCAGCCGGACTAGCGGGATCGGTGAGCAGTTCTTC.

The genes are TRBV6-5 and TRBJ1-4; D might be TRBD1 (5 bases). V lost 2 bases and J 2 bases, leaving 9 bases between the germline ends. The CDR3 is made up of 15 amino acids. Per the germline V gene, CDR1 is MNHEY and CDR2 is SVGAGI. CDR3 residues: CASSYGAGTNEKLFF. DNA for the CDR3: TGTGCCAGCAGTTACGGTGCAGGGACTAATGAAAAACTGTTTTTT.

V and J are TRBV7-8 and TRBJ1-6; D unresolved. CDR3 length: 14 residues. Trimming stripped 5 bases from V and 6 bases from J, with 11 bases between. Germline loops: CDR1 SGHVS, CDR2 FQNEAQ. CDR3 in amino acids: CASSLSGGNSPLHF. DNA for the CDR3: TGTGCCAGCAGCCTAAGTGGCGGTAATTCACCCCTCCACTTT.

The chain carries TRBV28 and TRBJ2-5, with a weak D call TRBD2 (7 bases). V was clipped by 2 bases and J by 5 bases, with 18 bases between them. Germline V CDR1 and CDR2: MDHEN, SYDVKM. This CDR3 is built from 16 residues. The CDR3 region is CASSLGALGGLETQYF. The DNA of the CDR3 is TGTGCCAGCAGTTTAGGCGCCCTGGGGGGGCTGGAGACCCAGTACTTC. The entire variable domain, with the rest obtained from reference TRBV28 and TRBJ2-5, is as follows: DVKVTQSSRYLVKRTGEKVFLECVQDMDHENMFWYRQDPGLGLRLIYFSYDVKMKEKGDIPEGYSVSREKKERFSLILESASTNQTSMYLCASSLGALGGLETQYFGPGTRLLVL.

The genes are TRBV5-6 and TRBJ1-6; 7 bases are a match to TRBD1. The CDR3 contains 17 residues. Germline CDR1 reads SGHDT; CDR2 reads YYEEEE. The ends lost 2 bases at V and 11 bases at J; junction bases unmatched: 16. CDR3 coding DNA: TGTGCCAGCAGCTTATCTGACAGGGTCAAAGCCAGGCCACCCCTCCACTTT. This gives the protein CASSLSDRVKARPPLHF.

CDR3 in amino acids: CASSVGVSQDEKLFF. CDR3 nucleotide sequence: TGCGCCAGCAGCGTGGGGGTATCGCAGGATGAAAAACTGTTTTTT. This chain connects TRBV5-1 to TRBJ1-4, with D maybe TRBD1 (5 bases). Germline lookup yields CDR1 SGHRS and CDR2 YFSETQ. The CDR3 totals 15 residues. Trimming removed 4 bases from V and 6 bases from J, with 16 bases in between.

CDR3 nucleotides: TGTGCCAGCAGCCTGGGGCAGGGCGCATACAATGAGCAGTTCTTC. It codes for CASSLGQGAYNEQFF. The chain joins TRBV7-3 to TRBJ2-1; D may be TRBD1 (5 bases). Germline V gene data show CDR1 as SGHTA and CDR2 as FQGTGA. This CDR3 spans 15 amino acids. The V end lost 5 bases, the J end lost 4 bases, and 15 bases lay between the germline ends.

This chain joins TRBV2 and TRBJ2-1, with D possibly being TRBD1 (5 bases). The CDR3 is made up of 15 amino acids. The V end lost 7 bases, the J end lost 8 bases, and 21 bases lay between the germline ends. Germline V CDR1 and CDR2: SNHLY, FYNNEI. The CDR3 region has the DNA TGTGCCAGCACCAAAAGGCAGGGCTTGGTCGATGAGCAGTTCTTC. Residues: CASTKRQGLVDEQFF.

The chain combines TRBV5-1 with TRBJ2-1; 8 nucleotides line up with TRBD2. CDR3 length: 14 residues. The germline gives CDR1 SGHRS, CDR2 YFSETQ. With V trimmed by 1 base and J by 3 bases, 0 bases remained unmatched. This chain's CDR3 is CASSLSGGYNEQFF. The CDR3 nucleotides read TGCGCCAGCAGCTTGAGCGGGGGCTACAATGAGCAGTTCTTC.

The rearrangement uses TRBV5-1 and TRBJ1-1; D unclear. The CDR3 is 12 amino acids. Trimming removed 1 base at V and 6 bases at J, with 7 bases between. From germline, CDR1 is SGHRS and CDR2 YFSETQ. The CDR3 here is CASSLPGPEAFF. DNA for the CDR3: TGCGCCAGCAGCTTGCCTGGGCCTGAAGCTTTCTTT.

The gene calls are TRBV12-3 or TRBV12-4 and TRBJ2-7; 9 bases are a match to TRBD1. V lost 6 bases, J lost 0 bases, and 0 bases stayed unmatched. The CDR3 is 13 amino acids. This chain's CDR3 is CASRDRGSYEQYF. CDR3 nucleotide sequence: TGTGCCAGCAGGGACAGGGGCTCCTACGAGCAGTACTTC.

CDR3 sequence: CASSYRQVNTEAFF. CDR3 nucleotide sequence: TGTGCCAGCAGTTACCGGCAGGTAAACACTGAAGCTTTCTTT. The V gene is TRBV6-6, the J gene TRBJ1-1; D unclear. Trimming left V 2 bases short and J 2 bases short, with 9 bases between. This CDR3 contains 14 residues. The germline V gene encodes CDR1 MNHNY and CDR2 SVGAGI (reference sequence).

The chain recombines TRBV6-6 with TRBJ1-4; D is possibly TRBD1 (5 bases). This CDR3 contains 12 residues. The germline V gene encodes CDR1 MNHNY and CDR2 SVGAGI (reference sequence). V shed 6 bases and J shed 6 bases, with 8 bases lying between them. CDR3 bases: TGTGCCAGCAGGCAGGGTCATGAAAAACTGTTTTTT. It yields the protein CASRQGHEKLFF.